This T cell receptor beta chain was retrieved from a study of graft-versus-host responses after intestinal transplantation. CDR1 is SGHRS, CDR2 YFSETQ, per germline. V dropped 4 bases and J dropped 4 bases, with 15 bases sitting between them. CDR3 length: 15 amino acids. This table comes from immunoSEQ multiplex PCR, and its TCRdb copy is limited to in-frame clones, with some not included. This table holds approximately 15,000 clones, 75% to 85% found once. Study results and limitations: Recipient marrow harbored GvH clones, some of which surfaced first in ileum or blood.

Intraepithelial and lamina propria lymphocytes were freed from processed graft tissue. Comment on this clone: Its specificity is unknown.

The receptor's source is a human patient who received an intestinal transplant, so some T cells may come from the graft donor. The sequences come from ileum tissue, collected approximately 110 days after intestinal transplant. V gene TRBV5-1 combines with J gene TRBJ2-1, with D possibly TRBD1 on 6 matching bases. The CDR3 reads CASSLRDTAYNEQFF. The CDR3 DNA reads as TGCGCCAGCAGCCTCCGGGACACGGCATACAATGAGCAGTTCTTC.